These T cell receptor beta chains were read from a single sample in a study of neoadjuvant nivolumab and ipilimumab in lung cancer. Assay used: immunoSEQ multiplex PCR; TCRdb lists only in-frame clones, some missing. The repertoire includes 30,000 or so clones, 83% of them detected once, and 5% to 5.5% sits in the top ten. Sequenced here: tumor tissue, sampled after neoadjuvant nivolumab, alone or with ipilimumab, at or shortly before surgery. The receptors here all came from an adult with non-small cell lung cancer. Both conserved end residues are part of each CDR3. Each record gives: D gene, J gene, clone size, V gene, CDR3 DNA, CDR3 protein. D genes are given only for firm matches. Not every row has a clone size; where given, it reads once, few, many or a size class.

D gene: NA
J gene: TRBJ2-3
clone size: NA
V gene: TRBV5-6
CDR3 DNA: TGTGCCAGCAGCTCGGCAGATACAGGGATGTATCTCACAGATACGCAGTATTTT
CDR3 protein: CASSSADTGMYLTDTQYF

D gene: NA
J gene: TRBJ2-5
clone size: NA
V gene: TRBV11-3
CDR3 DNA: TGTGCCAGCAGCTTAGGGTATCAAGAGACCCAGTACTTC
CDR3 protein: CASSLGYQETQYF

D gene: TRBD2
J gene: TRBJ2-5
clone size: NA
V gene: TRBV28
CDR3 DNA: TGTGCCAGCAGTTCCACGCTAGCGGGTGGGACCCAGTACTTC
CDR3 protein: CASSSTLAGGTQYF

D gene: NA
J gene: TRBJ2-7
clone size: NA
V gene: TRBV5-6
CDR3 DNA: TGTGCCAGCAGCTCAGGGTACACCTACGAGCAGTACTTC
CDR3 protein: CASSSGYTYEQYF

D gene: NA
J gene: TRBJ2-1
clone size: NA
V gene: TRBV9
CDR3 DNA: TGTGCCAGCAGCGTAGATGTGACGAATGAGCAGTTCTTC
CDR3 protein: CASSVDVTNEQFF

D gene: TRBD1
J gene: TRBJ1-2
clone size: NA
V gene: TRBV11-2
CDR3 DNA: TGTGCCAGCAGCACACAGGGGACATATGGCTACACCTTC
CDR3 protein: CASSTQGTYGYTF

D gene: NA
J gene: TRBJ2-4
clone size: NA
V gene: TRBV6-5
CDR3 DNA: TGTGCCAGCAGTGCCCAGGGGGGGAACATTCAGTACTTC
CDR3 protein: CASSAQGGNIQYF

D gene: NA
J gene: TRBJ2-2
clone size: NA
V gene: TRBV9
CDR3 DNA: TGTGCCAGCAGCGAGGGGATAGGGTTACAACTCACCGGGGAGCTGTTTTTT
CDR3 protein: CASSEGIGLQLTGELFF

D gene: NA
J gene: TRBJ2-3
clone size: NA
V gene: TRBV4-1
CDR3 DNA: TGCGCCAGCAGCCGGATCACTAGCACAGATACGCAGTATTTT
CDR3 protein: CASSRITSTDTQYF

D gene: TRBD1
J gene: TRBJ2-7
clone size: NA
V gene: TRBV18
CDR3 DNA: TGTGCCAGCTCACCCCCCACAGGGGGATATCGGGACGAGCAGTACTTC
CDR3 protein: CASSPPTGGYRDEQYF

D gene: NA
J gene: TRBJ2-2
clone size: NA
V gene: TRBV12-5
CDR3 DNA: TGTGCTATTAGAGTACACACCGGGGAGCTGTTTTTT
CDR3 protein: CAIRVHTGELFF

D gene: NA
J gene: TRBJ2-1
clone size: once
V gene: TRBV5-4
CDR3 DNA: TGTGCCAGCAGCCCTTCACGCATGGCGGGTGCCTGGAATGAGCAGTTCTTC
CDR3 protein: CASSPSRMAGAWNEQFF

D gene: NA
J gene: TRBJ2-7
clone size: NA
V gene: TRBV6-1
CDR3 DNA: TGTGCCAGCAACTCGGGCCGAGGAGGCGTATACGAGCAGTACTTC
CDR3 protein: CASNSGRGGVYEQYF

D gene: TRBD2
J gene: TRBJ2-1
clone size: few
V gene: TRBV7-2
CDR3 DNA: TGTGCCAGCAGCTCGGGACTAGCCAACAATGAGCAGTTCTTC
CDR3 protein: CASSSGLANNEQFF

D gene: TRBD1
J gene: TRBJ2-4
clone size: NA
V gene: TRBV5-6
CDR3 DNA: TGTGCCAGCAGCCGACAGGGAGCCAAAAACATTCAGTACTTC
CDR3 protein: CASSRQGAKNIQYF

D gene: NA
J gene: TRBJ1-1
clone size: NA
V gene: TRBV4-2
CDR3 DNA: TGTGCCAGCAGCCAAGACCGGACTTTCTTT
CDR3 protein: CASSQDRTFF

D gene: NA
J gene: TRBJ1-5
clone size: NA
V gene: TRBV6-1
CDR3 DNA: TGTGCCAGCAAGGGCAGCAATCAGCCCCAGCATTTT
CDR3 protein: CASKGSNQPQHF

D gene: TRBD1
J gene: TRBJ2-2
clone size: NA
V gene: TRBV5-4
CDR3 DNA: TGTGCCAGCAGCCAGGGGGTCGGGGAGCTGTTTTTT
CDR3 protein: CASSQGVGELFF

D gene: NA
J gene: TRBJ2-1
clone size: once
V gene: TRBV11-3
CDR3 DNA: TGTGCCAGCAGCTTGAGTGGGGGACTGAGCTCCTACAATGAGCAGTTCTTC
CDR3 protein: CASSLSGGLSSYNEQFF

D gene: NA
J gene: TRBJ2-7
clone size: NA
V gene: TRBV9
CDR3 DNA: TGTGCCAGCAGCCCGCGACAGAGCGCTGGGGTGAACGAGCAGTACTTC
CDR3 protein: CASSPRQSAGVNEQYF

D gene: NA
J gene: TRBJ1-6
clone size: once
V gene: TRBV5-4
CDR3 DNA: TGTGCCAGCAGCTTGACAGGGTTTGATTCACCCCTCCACTTT
CDR3 protein: CASSLTGFDSPLHF

D gene: NA
J gene: TRBJ1-6
clone size: once
V gene: TRBV5-1
CDR3 DNA: TGCGCCAGCAGATTGGAGCCAGGGAAAAATAATTCACCCCTCCACTTT
CDR3 protein: CASRLEPGKNNSPLHF

D gene: NA
J gene: TRBJ2-3
clone size: NA
V gene: TRBV9
CDR3 DNA: TGTGCCAGCAGCGTAGTAGGGATCACAGATACGCAGTATTTT
CDR3 protein: CASSVVGITDTQYF

D gene: NA
J gene: TRBJ1-1
clone size: NA
V gene: TRBV4-2
CDR3 DNA: TGTGCCAGCAGCCAAGTAGAGGGGCGCACTGAAGCTTTCTTT
CDR3 protein: CASSQVEGRTEAFF

D gene: TRBD2
J gene: TRBJ2-5
clone size: few
V gene: TRBV7-2
CDR3 DNA: TGTGCCAGCAGCTTAGGTAGCGGGGGCCGAGAGACCCAGTACTTC
CDR3 protein: CASSLGSGGRETQYF

D gene: NA
J gene: TRBJ1-1
clone size: NA
V gene: TRBV30
CDR3 DNA: TGTGCCTGGACAGGGCGTATTCGGTTGAACACTGAAGCTTTCTTT
CDR3 protein: CAWTGRIRLNTEAFF

D gene: NA
J gene: TRBJ1-4
clone size: NA
V gene: TRBV7-2
CDR3 DNA: TGTGCCAGCAGCCAACGGGGGGGCCATAATGAAAAACTGTTTTTT
CDR3 protein: CASSQRGGHNEKLFF

D gene: NA
J gene: TRBJ1-1
clone size: once
V gene: TRBV5-1
CDR3 DNA: TGCGCCAGCAGCTTGGCGGAGGACATGAACACTGAAGCTTTCTTT
CDR3 protein: CASSLAEDMNTEAFF

D gene: NA
J gene: TRBJ2-2
clone size: NA
V gene: TRBV30
CDR3 DNA: TGTGCCTGGATTCAGGGTTTGGGGACCGGGGAGCTGTTTTTT
CDR3 protein: CAWIQGLGTGELFF

D gene: NA
J gene: TRBJ2-7
clone size: NA
V gene: TRBV6-6
CDR3 DNA: TGTGCCAGCAGACAGGAGGTAGGGCCTACCTACGAGCAGTACTTC
CDR3 protein: CASRQEVGPTYEQYF

D gene: TRBD1
J gene: TRBJ1-1
clone size: NA
V gene: TRBV18
CDR3 DNA: TGTGCCAGCTCAGCAGGGGGCGCGTACACTGAAGCTTTCTTT
CDR3 protein: CASSAGGAYTEAFF

D gene: NA
J gene: TRBJ2-3
clone size: NA
V gene: TRBV27
CDR3 DNA: TGTGCCAGCACTCTCTCAGATACGCAGTATTTT
CDR3 protein: CASTLSDTQYF

D gene: NA
J gene: TRBJ1-2
clone size: NA
V gene: TRBV28
CDR3 DNA: TGTGCCAGCAGTTTTAGTGGGGGCCTCTATGGCTACACCTTC
CDR3 protein: CASSFSGGLYGYTF

D gene: TRBD2
J gene: TRBJ2-7
clone size: NA
V gene: TRBV7-2
CDR3 DNA: TGTGCCAGCAGCTTAGCGGCCCCGGGTAGCGGGGGGGAGCAGTACTTC
CDR3 protein: CASSLAAPGSGGEQYF

D gene: NA
J gene: TRBJ1-1
clone size: NA
V gene: TRBV19
CDR3 DNA: TGTGCCACCGCCACCCGAGGTGAAGCTTTCTTT
CDR3 protein: CATATRGEAFF

D gene: NA
J gene: TRBJ2-5
clone size: NA
V gene: TRBV2
CDR3 DNA: TGTGCCAGCAGTACCGGGGCCTCGCCAGAGACCCAGTACTTC
CDR3 protein: CASSTGASPETQYF

D gene: NA
J gene: TRBJ2-1
clone size: NA
V gene: TRBV29-1
CDR3 DNA: TGCAGCGTTGCCCCCGTCAATGAGCAGTTCTTC
CDR3 protein: CSVAPVNEQFF

D gene: NA
J gene: TRBJ1-5
clone size: NA
V gene: TRBV5-1
CDR3 DNA: TGCGCCAGCAGCCAAGACCCAGGGGCCAATCAGCCCCAGCATTTT
CDR3 protein: CASSQDPGANQPQHF

D gene: NA
J gene: TRBJ2-7
clone size: NA
V gene: TRBV30
CDR3 DNA: TGTGCCTGGAGGTCTCGGGGGAACGGCGAGCAGTACTTC
CDR3 protein: CAWRSRGNGEQYF

D gene: NA
J gene: TRBJ2-1
clone size: few
V gene: TRBV10-3
CDR3 DNA: TGTGCCATCAGAGCCCGGACCACAAATGAGCAGTTCTTC
CDR3 protein: CAIRARTTNEQFF

D gene: TRBD1
J gene: TRBJ2-3
clone size: NA
V gene: TRBV9
CDR3 DNA: TGTGCCAGCAGCCCCCGACAGGGGAGAGATACGCAGTATTTT
CDR3 protein: CASSPRQGRDTQYF

D gene: TRBD1
J gene: TRBJ2-7
clone size: NA
V gene: TRBV18
CDR3 DNA: TGTGCCAGCTCAACAGGGACAGGGGCCTACGAGCAGTACTTC
CDR3 protein: CASSTGTGAYEQYF

D gene: NA
J gene: TRBJ1-6
clone size: once
V gene: TRBV5-1
CDR3 DNA: TGCGCCAGCAGTCCCGGGACGGACCTTTCCTATAATTCACCCCTCCACTTT
CDR3 protein: CASSPGTDLSYNSPLHF

D gene: NA
J gene: TRBJ2-7
clone size: NA
V gene: TRBV5-4
CDR3 DNA: TGTGCCAGCAGCTCCTCCTACGAGCAGTACTTC
CDR3 protein: CASSSSYEQYF

D gene: NA
J gene: TRBJ2-5
clone size: once
V gene: TRBV10-3
CDR3 DNA: TGTGCCATCAGGGGACGAGAACAAGAGACCCAGTACTTC
CDR3 protein: CAIRGREQETQYF

D gene: NA
J gene: TRBJ1-1
clone size: NA
V gene: TRBV5-1
CDR3 DNA: TGCGCCAGCAGCTTGACGACAGGAGAGAACACTGAAGCTTTCTTT
CDR3 protein: CASSLTTGENTEAFF

D gene: NA
J gene: TRBJ2-5
clone size: NA
V gene: TRBV4-2
CDR3 DNA: TGTGCCAGCAGCCTTGGGGGGGCAGAGACCCAGTACTTC
CDR3 protein: CASSLGGAETQYF

D gene: TRBD1
J gene: TRBJ1-2
clone size: NA
V gene: TRBV5-4
CDR3 DNA: TGTGCCAGCAGCTGGGACAGGAAGGTTTCCTATGGCTACACCTTC
CDR3 protein: CASSWDRKVSYGYTF

D gene: NA
J gene: TRBJ1-1
clone size: NA
V gene: TRBV5-1
CDR3 DNA: TGCGCCAGCAGCTTGAGGGTTGTAGGTGAGGTGGCTTTCTTT
CDR3 protein: CASSLRVVGEVAFF

D gene: TRBD2
J gene: TRBJ2-7
clone size: few
V gene: TRBV13
CDR3 DNA: TGTGCCAGCAGCTTAGCACTAGCGGGAGGGCCGGGGGAGCAGTACTTC
CDR3 protein: CASSLALAGGPGEQYF

D gene: TRBD1
J gene: TRBJ2-5
clone size: NA
V gene: TRBV30
CDR3 DNA: TGTGCCTGGAGCGCACTTTTCCCGGGACAGGGAGAGACCCAGTACTTC
CDR3 protein: CAWSALFPGQGETQYF

D gene: TRBD1
J gene: TRBJ2-5
clone size: NA
V gene: TRBV29-1
CDR3 DNA: TGCAGCGTTGAATTAGGGACAGGCGGTTCGGAGACCCAGTACTTC
CDR3 protein: CSVELGTGGSETQYF

D gene: NA
J gene: TRBJ1-2
clone size: NA
V gene: TRBV30
CDR3 DNA: TGTGCCTGGGGGGCCGGGAGGGGACCCGGCTACACCTTC
CDR3 protein: CAWGAGRGPGYTF

D gene: TRBD1
J gene: TRBJ1-6
clone size: NA
V gene: TRBV13
CDR3 DNA: TGTGCCAGCAGCGCCGGGACAGGGGCTTCACCCCTCCACTTT
CDR3 protein: CASSAGTGASPLHF

D gene: NA
J gene: TRBJ2-2
clone size: NA
V gene: TRBV30
CDR3 DNA: TGTGCCTGGTTACCTGGGGCCAAGGGGACCGGGGAGCTGTTTTTT
CDR3 protein: CAWLPGAKGTGELFF

D gene: TRBD1
J gene: TRBJ1-2
clone size: NA
V gene: TRBV4-3
CDR3 DNA: TGCGCCAGCAGCTCAGGACAGGGGGCGCGTGAGGATGGCTACACCTTC
CDR3 protein: CASSSGQGAREDGYTF

D gene: NA
J gene: TRBJ1-4
clone size: NA
V gene: TRBV19
CDR3 DNA: TGTGCCAGTAGTGATTCAGGAGCAGAAAAACTGTTTTTT
CDR3 protein: CASSDSGAEKLFF

D gene: NA
J gene: TRBJ2-2
clone size: NA
V gene: TRBV5-1
CDR3 DNA: TGCGCCAGCAGCTTGGGCGACTCCGGGGAGCTGTTTTTT
CDR3 protein: CASSLGDSGELFF

D gene: TRBD2
J gene: TRBJ2-1
clone size: NA
V gene: TRBV15
CDR3 DNA: TGTGCCACCAGCAGGATAGCGGGAGTAGGCAATGAGCAGTTCTTC
CDR3 protein: CATSRIAGVGNEQFF

D gene: TRBD2
J gene: TRBJ2-7
clone size: NA
V gene: TRBV6-5
CDR3 DNA: TGTGCCAGCAGCCAGGGACTAGACTACGAGCAGTACTTC
CDR3 protein: CASSQGLDYEQYF